The sequence of this T cell receptor (beta chain) was determined in a study of T cells in Graves' hyperthyroidism and ophthalmopathy. Study-wide points: Blood samples included most of the expanded thyroid clonotypes exceeding 0.001. With a median lead of about six months before onset, the model predicted ophthalmopathy.

This clonotype was recorded at least ten times. The antigen is unknown. Amplification of TCR beta CDR3 regions used RNA as the template. First-round RT-PCR of the TCR CDR3 relied on the HTBI primer set. TCRdb re-called the multiplex PCR reads with MiXCR, one entry per CDR3 protein. The table records approximately 620,000 distinct CDR3 sequences, approximately 15% of them present only once. Enrolled ophthalmopathy patients presented with a Clinical Activity Score of at least 3, a NOSPECS grade of at least 4, and disease duration under 3 months. This sequence was found in a woman in her thirties or forties with Graves' ophthalmopathy. The sample taken for sequencing was blood.

CDR3 amino acids: CASSILQLRGSEQYF. CDR3 coding DNA: TGTGCCAGCAGCATCCTGCAACTGCGGGGGAGCGAGCAGTACTTC. The chain uses TRBV7-9 and TRBJ2-7; 7 bases line up with TRBD2. Germline CDR1 reads SEHNR; CDR2 reads FQNEAQ (reference sequence). Unmatched junction bases numbered 13, after V lost 5 bases and J lost 6 bases. The CDR3 runs 15 residues.